These 7 T cell receptor beta chains originate from one sample sequenced in a study of PD-1 blockade in classical Hodgkin lymphoma. Libraries were prepared by immunoSEQ multiplex PCR; TCRdb keeps only in-frame clonotypes and omits some of them. The profile shows roughly 70,000 clones, 93% of them singletons. Described time point: newly diagnosed, previously untreated cHL patient sample. Sequencing was performed on peripheral blood mononuclear cells (PBMCs). These receptors were taken from a human donor with classical Hodgkin lymphoma.

This clone was seen just once. The chain has TRBV27 and TRBJ2-7; 13 nucleotides agree with TRBD2. CDR1 is MNHEY, CDR2 SMNVEV, per germline (reference sequence). With 5 bases clipped from V and 3 bases from J, the junction kept 7 bases outside the gene matches. This CDR3 region has 16 residues. The CDR3 nucleotides read TGTGCCAGCAGTCCCCTCGGGACTAGCGGGATCTACGAGCAGTACTTC. Its protein is CASSPLGTSGIYEQYF.

The rearrangement links TRBV6-5 to TRBJ2-7; D call uncertain. V gave up 7 bases and J gave up 2 bases, with 18 bases separating them. CDR1 MNHEY and CDR2 SVGAGI come from the germline V gene. The CDR3 loop spans 15 amino acids. The CDR3 region is CASKGWWAGAYEQYF. Here the CDR3 DNA reads TGTGCCAGCAAGGGCTGGTGGGCCGGCGCCTACGAGCAGTACTTC.

This clone was detected only once. This chain joins TRBV9 and TRBJ2-5, with 12 bases matching TRBD2. Germline V lookup: CDR1 SGDLS, CDR2 YYNGEE. This CDR3 spans 15 amino acids. Trimming cost V 4 bases and J 3 bases; bases outside gene matches: 4. The DNA of the CDR3 is TGTGCCAGCAGCCCCCGACTAGCGGGGGAAGAGACCCAGTACTTC. As protein: CASSPRLAGEETQYF.

The chain has TRBV6-5 and TRBJ1-4; weak D call: TRBD1 (5 bases). Germline V gene data show CDR1 as MNHEY and CDR2 as SVGAGI. V shed 6 bases and J shed 15 bases, with 23 bases lying between them. This CDR3 is built from 14 residues. The CDR3 region is CASSPGGVPGGVFF. In DNA, the CDR3 is TGTGCCAGCAGCCCGGGGGGTGTACCGGGAGGGGTGTTTTTT.

This chain connects TRBV7-2 to TRBJ1-1; 7 bases are a match to TRBD1. Germline trimming cut 5 bases from V and 1 base from J; bases unmatched to any gene: 4. The germline V gene encodes CDR1 SGHTA and CDR2 FQGNSA. This CDR3 comprises 14 residues. The CDR3: CASSPQGRNTEAFF. DNA of the CDR3: TGTGCCAGCAGCCCACAGGGGCGGAACACTGAAGCTTTCTTT.

The table lists this clone with a few counts. The same CDR3 is also encoded by other DNA sequences in this sample. The V gene is TRBV6-1, the J gene TRBJ2-2; D not certain. CDR3 length: 14 residues. The germline V and J ends were trimmed by 7 bases and 2 bases, with 11 bases remaining between them. CDR1 and CDR2 (germline): MNHNS, SASEGT. The CDR3 region is CASKGRINTGELFF. The CDR3 DNA follows: TGTGCCAGCAAAGGCCGGATTAACACCGGGGAGCTGTTTTTT.

The rearrangement uses TRBV5-1 and TRBJ1-1, with TRBD1 as a possible D gene (5 bases). The CDR3 runs 15 residues. The V gene lost 2 bases and the J gene lost 3 bases, with 14 bases spanning the gap. The germline V gene encodes CDR1 SGHRS and CDR2 YFSETQ. The chain's CDR3 is CASSFRGGGYTEAFF. The CDR3 DNA sequence: TGCGCCAGCAGCTTTCGAGGTGGGGGATACACTGAAGCTTTCTTT.